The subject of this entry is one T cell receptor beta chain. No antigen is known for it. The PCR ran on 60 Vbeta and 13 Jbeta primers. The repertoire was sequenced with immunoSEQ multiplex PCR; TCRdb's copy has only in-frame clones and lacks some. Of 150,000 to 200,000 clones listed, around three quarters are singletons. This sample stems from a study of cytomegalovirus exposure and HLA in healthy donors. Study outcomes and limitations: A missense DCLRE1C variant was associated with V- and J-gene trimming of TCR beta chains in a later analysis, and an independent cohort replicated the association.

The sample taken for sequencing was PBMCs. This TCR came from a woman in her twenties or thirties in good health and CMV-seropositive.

Written as DNA, the CDR3 is TGTGCCATCAGTGGAGGGCGGGAGATCGCAGATACGCAGTATTTT. It yields the protein CAISGGREIADTQYF. The genes are TRBV10-3 and TRBJ2-3; 7 nucleotides line up with TRBD2. The CDR3 spans 15 residues. V shed 4 bases, J shed 4 bases, and the junction held 8 bases outside the gene matches. Looked up from germline, CDR1 is ENHRY and CDR2 is SYGVKD.